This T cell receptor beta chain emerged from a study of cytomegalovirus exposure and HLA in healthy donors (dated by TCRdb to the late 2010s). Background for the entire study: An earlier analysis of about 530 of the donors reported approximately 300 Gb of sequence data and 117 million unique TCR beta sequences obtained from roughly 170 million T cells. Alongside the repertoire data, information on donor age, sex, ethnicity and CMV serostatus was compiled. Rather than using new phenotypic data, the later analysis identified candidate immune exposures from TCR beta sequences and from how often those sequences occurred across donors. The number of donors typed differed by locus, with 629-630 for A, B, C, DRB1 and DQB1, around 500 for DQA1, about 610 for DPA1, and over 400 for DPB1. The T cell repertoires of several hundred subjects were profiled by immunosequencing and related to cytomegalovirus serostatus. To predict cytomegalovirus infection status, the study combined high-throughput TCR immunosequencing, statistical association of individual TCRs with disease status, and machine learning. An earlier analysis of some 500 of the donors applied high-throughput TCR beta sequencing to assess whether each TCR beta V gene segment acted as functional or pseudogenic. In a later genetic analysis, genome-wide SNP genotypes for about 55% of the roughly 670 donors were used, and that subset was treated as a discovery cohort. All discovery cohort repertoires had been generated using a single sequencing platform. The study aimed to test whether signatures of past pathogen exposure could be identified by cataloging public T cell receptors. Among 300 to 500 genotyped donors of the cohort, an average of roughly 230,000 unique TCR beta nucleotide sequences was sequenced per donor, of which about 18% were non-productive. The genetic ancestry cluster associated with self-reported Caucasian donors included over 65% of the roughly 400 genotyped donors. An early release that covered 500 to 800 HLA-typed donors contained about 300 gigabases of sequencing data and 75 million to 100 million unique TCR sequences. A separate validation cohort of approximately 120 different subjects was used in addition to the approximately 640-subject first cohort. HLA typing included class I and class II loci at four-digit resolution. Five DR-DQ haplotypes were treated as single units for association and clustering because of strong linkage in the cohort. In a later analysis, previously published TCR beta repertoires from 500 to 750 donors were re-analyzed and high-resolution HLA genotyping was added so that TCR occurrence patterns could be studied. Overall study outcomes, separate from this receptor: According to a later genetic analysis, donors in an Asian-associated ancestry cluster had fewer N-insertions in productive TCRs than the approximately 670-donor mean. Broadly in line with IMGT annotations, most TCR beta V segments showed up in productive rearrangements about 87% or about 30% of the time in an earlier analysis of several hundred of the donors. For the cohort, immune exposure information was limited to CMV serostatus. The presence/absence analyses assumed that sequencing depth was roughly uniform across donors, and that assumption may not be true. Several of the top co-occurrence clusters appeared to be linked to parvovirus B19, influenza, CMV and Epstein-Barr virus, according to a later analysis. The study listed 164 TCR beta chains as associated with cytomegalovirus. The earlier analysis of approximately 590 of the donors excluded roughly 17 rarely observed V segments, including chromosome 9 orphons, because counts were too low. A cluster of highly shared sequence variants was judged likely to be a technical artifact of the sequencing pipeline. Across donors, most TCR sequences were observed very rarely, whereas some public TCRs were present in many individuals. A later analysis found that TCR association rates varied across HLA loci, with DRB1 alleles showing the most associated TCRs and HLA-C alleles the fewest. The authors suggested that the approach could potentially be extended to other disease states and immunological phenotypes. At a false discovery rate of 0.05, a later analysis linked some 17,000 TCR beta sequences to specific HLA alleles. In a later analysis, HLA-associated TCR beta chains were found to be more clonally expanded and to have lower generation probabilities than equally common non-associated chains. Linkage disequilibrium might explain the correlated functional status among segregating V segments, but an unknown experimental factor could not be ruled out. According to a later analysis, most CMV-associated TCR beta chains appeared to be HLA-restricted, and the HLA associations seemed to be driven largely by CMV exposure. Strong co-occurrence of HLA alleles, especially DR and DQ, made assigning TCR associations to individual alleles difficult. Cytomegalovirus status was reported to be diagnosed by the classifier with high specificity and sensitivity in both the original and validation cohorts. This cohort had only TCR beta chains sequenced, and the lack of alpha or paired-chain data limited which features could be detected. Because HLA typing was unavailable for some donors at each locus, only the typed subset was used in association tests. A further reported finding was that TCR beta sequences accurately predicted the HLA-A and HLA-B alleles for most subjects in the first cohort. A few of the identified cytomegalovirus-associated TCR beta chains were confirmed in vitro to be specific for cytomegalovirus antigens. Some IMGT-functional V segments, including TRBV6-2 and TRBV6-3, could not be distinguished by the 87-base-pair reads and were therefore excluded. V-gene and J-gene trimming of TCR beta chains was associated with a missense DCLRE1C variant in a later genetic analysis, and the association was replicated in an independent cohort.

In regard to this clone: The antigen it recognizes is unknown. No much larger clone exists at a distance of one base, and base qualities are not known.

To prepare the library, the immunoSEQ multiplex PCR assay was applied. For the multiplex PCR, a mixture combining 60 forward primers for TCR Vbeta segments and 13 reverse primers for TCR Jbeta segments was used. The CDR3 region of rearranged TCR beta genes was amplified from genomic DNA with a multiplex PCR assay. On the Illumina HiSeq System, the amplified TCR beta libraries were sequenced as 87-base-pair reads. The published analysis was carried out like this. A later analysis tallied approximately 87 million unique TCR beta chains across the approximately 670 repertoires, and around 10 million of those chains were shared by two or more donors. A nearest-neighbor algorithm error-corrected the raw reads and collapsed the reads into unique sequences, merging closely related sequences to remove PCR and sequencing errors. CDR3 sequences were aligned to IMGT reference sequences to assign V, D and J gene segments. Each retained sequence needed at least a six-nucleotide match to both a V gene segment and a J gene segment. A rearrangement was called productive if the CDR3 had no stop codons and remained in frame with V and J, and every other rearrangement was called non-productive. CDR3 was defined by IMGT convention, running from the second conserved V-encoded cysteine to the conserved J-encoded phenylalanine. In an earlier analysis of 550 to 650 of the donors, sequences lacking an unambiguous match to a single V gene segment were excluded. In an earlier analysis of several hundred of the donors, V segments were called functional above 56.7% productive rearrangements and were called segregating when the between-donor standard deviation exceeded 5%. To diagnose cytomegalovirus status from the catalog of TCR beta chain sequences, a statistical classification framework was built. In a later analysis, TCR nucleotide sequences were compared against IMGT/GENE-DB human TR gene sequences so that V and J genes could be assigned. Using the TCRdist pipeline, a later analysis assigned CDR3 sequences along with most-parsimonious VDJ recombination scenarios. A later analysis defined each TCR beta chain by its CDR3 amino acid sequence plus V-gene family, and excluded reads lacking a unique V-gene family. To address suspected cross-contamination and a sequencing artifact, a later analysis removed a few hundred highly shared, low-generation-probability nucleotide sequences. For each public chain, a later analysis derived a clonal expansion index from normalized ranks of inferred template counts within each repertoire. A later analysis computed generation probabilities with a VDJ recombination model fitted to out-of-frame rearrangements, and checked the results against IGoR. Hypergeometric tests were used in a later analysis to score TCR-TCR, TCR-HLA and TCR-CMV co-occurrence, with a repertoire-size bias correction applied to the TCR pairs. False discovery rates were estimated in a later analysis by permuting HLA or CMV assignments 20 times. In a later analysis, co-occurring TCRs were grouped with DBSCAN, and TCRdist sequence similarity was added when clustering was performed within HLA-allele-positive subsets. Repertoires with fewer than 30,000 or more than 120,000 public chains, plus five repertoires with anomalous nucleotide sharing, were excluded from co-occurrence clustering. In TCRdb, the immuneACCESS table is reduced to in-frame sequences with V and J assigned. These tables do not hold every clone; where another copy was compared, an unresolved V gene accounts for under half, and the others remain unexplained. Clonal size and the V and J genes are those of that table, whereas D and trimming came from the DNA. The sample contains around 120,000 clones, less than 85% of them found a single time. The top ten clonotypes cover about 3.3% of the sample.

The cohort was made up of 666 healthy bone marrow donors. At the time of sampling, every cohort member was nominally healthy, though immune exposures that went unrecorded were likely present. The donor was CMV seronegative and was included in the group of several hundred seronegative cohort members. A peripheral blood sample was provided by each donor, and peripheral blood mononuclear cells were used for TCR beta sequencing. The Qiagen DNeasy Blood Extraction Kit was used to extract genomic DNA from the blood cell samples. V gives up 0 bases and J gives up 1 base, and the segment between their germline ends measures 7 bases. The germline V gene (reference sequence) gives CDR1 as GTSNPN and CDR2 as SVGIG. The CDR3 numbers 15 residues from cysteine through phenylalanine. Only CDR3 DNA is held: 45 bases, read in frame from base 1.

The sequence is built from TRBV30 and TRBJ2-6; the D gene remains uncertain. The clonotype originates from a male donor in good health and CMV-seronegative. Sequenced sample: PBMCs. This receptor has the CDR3 CAWSVSRSGANVLTF. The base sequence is TGTGCCTGGAGTGTATCCCGTTCTGGGGCCAACGTCCTGACTTTC.